A single sample gave rise to the 13 T cell receptor beta chains below, sequenced in a study of OX40 agonist ivuxolimab in advanced cancers. Sequenced by immunoSEQ multiplex PCR; TCRdb stores in-frame clones only, minus some. Found here are roughly 70,000 clones, 70% to 90% of them singletons; the top ten hold 0.75%. This specimen consisted of CD4+ or CD8+ T cells sorted from blood, obtained in a trial of the OX40 agonist ivuxolimab. These receptors were taken from an adult with an advanced solid tumor such as melanoma, head and neck, liver or kidney cancer.

This clone was observed a single time. V is TRBV6-6 and J is TRBJ1-1; possibly TRBD1 for D (6 bases). CDR1 is MNHNY and CDR2 is SVGAGI in the germline V gene (reference sequence). The germline V and J ends were trimmed by 6 bases and 0 bases, with 17 bases remaining between them. This CDR3 spans 16 amino acids. For the CDR3, the DNA is TGTGCCAGCAGCGCGGCAGGGGCTAAGTTGAACACTGAAGCTTTCTTT. Its translation: CASSAAGAKLNTEAFF.

J is TRBJ2-2 and V is TRBV5-5, with unresolved D. The V end was cut by 0 bases, the J end by 6 bases, with 6 bases between. The CDR3 has 13 amino acids. CDR1 and CDR2 from the germline V gene are SGHKS and YYEKEE (reference sequence). CDR3 bases: TGTGCCAGCAGCTTGGTAGCCTCCGGGGAGCTGTTTTTT. It is translated as CASSLVASGELFF.

This chain connects TRBV6-6 to TRBJ1-1; D not resolved. Germline lookup yields CDR1 MNHNY and CDR2 SVGAGI (reference sequence). V lost 4 bases and J lost 2, with 8 bases in between. This CDR3 contains 13 residues. The CDR3 nucleotides are TGTGCCAGCAGTTCCGAGACAAACACTGAAGCTTTCTTT. Encoded protein: CASSSETNTEAFF.

This clone is deemed medium-sized. The chain carries TRBV5-4 and TRBJ2-7, with D perhaps matching TRBD2 (6 bases). The V gene lost 1 base and the J gene lost 6 bases, with 17 bases spanning the gap. The CDR3 has 15 residues. Per the germline V gene, CDR1 is SGHNT and CDR2 is YYREEE (reference sequence). The CDR3 sequence is CASSLSADRGGEQYF. Written as DNA, the CDR3 is TGTGCCAGCAGCTTGTCTGCGGACCGGGGAGGCGAGCAGTACTTC.

The CDR3 nucleotides are TGTGCCAGCAGCCTCACGACAGAACGGGACGCCGGGTTCGGCTACACCTTC. It yields the protein CASSLTTERDAGFGYTF. The J gene is TRBJ1-2, the V gene TRBV7-6; D possibly corresponds to TRBD1 (5 bases). This CDR3 region has 17 residues. Germline assignment: CDR1 SGHVS and CDR2 FNYEAQ. Trimming pared 5 bases from V and 8 bases from J, leaving 27 bases between.

The rearrangement joins TRBV6-4 to TRBJ2-5, with D unresolved. The CDR3 extends over 13 amino acids. The germline V gene has CDR1 MRHNA and CDR2 SNTAGT. V was trimmed by 5 bases and J by 5 bases, leaving 12 bases between them. The CDR3 region has the DNA TGTGCCAGCAGTATCGAACAAGGCGAGACCCAGTACTTC. It encodes CASSIEQGETQYF.

The chain couples TRBV7-2 to TRBJ2-2; 9 bases map to TRBD2. CDR1 is SGHTA and CDR2 is FQGNSA in the germline V gene. This CDR3 has 17 residues. J lost 5 bases, V lost 2 bases, and 9 bases had no gene match. The CDR3 sequence is CASSLRGGRVWTGELFF. CDR3 in DNA: TGTGCCAGCAGCTTACGCGGCGGGAGGGTCTGGACCGGGGAGCTGTTTTTT. Drawing the rest from reference TRBV7-2 and TRBJ2-2, the complete variable domain is GAGVSQSPSNKVTEKGKDVELRCDPISGHTALYWYRQSLGQGLEFLIYFQGNSAPDKSGLPSDRFSAERTGGSVSTLTIQRTQQEDSAVYLCASSLRGGRVWTGELFFGEGSRLTVL.

The chain has TRBV25-1 and TRBJ2-7; 7 bases are a match to TRBD1. The CDR3 has 15 amino acids. Germline V gene lookup returns CDR1 MGHDK and CDR2 SYGVNS. The V gene end was trimmed by 5 bases and the J gene end by 0 bases; junction bases not matched to a gene: 7. The CDR3 bases are TGTGCCAGCAGTCCCGGGACAGCCAGCTCCTACGAGCAGTACTTC. Protein sequence: CASSPGTASSYEQYF.

This clone was seen only a few times. The chain employs TRBV6-5 and TRBJ2-7; no definite D call. This CDR3 spans 13 amino acids. The germline V and J ends were trimmed by 5 bases and 7 bases, with 15 bases remaining between them. The germline V gene has CDR1 MNHEY and CDR2 SVGAGI. The DNA of the CDR3 is TGTGCCAGCAGTCCTTTAAGACCCGAAGAGCAGTACTTC. This codes for CASSPLRPEEQYF.

The rearrangement links TRBV7-2 to TRBJ1-1, with D unclear. Trimming took 2 bases from V and 6 from J, leaving 16 bases between them. This CDR3 contains 15 residues. Germline CDR1 SGHTA, CDR2 FQGNSA. The CDR3 is CASSLKTGGYAEAFF. The DNA of the CDR3 is TGTGCCAGCAGCTTAAAAACCGGTGGGTATGCTGAAGCTTTCTTT.

This clone was detected a few times. The chain joins TRBV9 to TRBJ1-5; TRBD1 might be the D (6 bases). Germline-derived CDR1 and CDR2 are SGDLS and YYNGEE. With 2 bases removed from V and 1 base from J, the gap between germline ends came to 7 bases. The CDR3 consists of 14 residues. The CDR3: CASSVGASNQPQHF. DNA of the CDR3: TGTGCCAGCAGCGTGGGGGCCAGCAATCAGCCCCAGCATTTT. Looking up the rest from reference TRBV9 and TRBJ1-5 gives the full variable domain: DSGVTQTPKHLITATGQRVTLRCSPRSGDLSVYWYQQSLDQGLQFLIQYYNGEERAKGNILERFSAQQFPDLHSELNLSSLELGDSALYFCASSVGASNQPQHFGDGTRLSIL.

The rearrangement joins TRBV19 to TRBJ2-3; 8 bases line up with TRBD1. The V gene's germline CDR1 is LNHDA and CDR2 SQIVND (reference sequence). The CDR3 contains 14 residues. After removal of 5 bases from V and 6 bases from J, the junction contained 7 bases not matched to a gene. The CDR3 region is CASSDPGQGDTQYF. Here the CDR3 DNA reads TGTGCCAGTAGTGATCCAGGACAGGGCGATACGCAGTATTTT.

The chain carries TRBV19 and TRBJ2-6; maybe TRBD1 (6 bases). Germline CDR1 is LNHDA and CDR2 is SQIVND (reference sequence). Trimming removed 4 bases at V and 0 bases at J, with 10 bases between. The CDR3 has 16 residues. CDR3 nucleotides: TGTGCCAGTAGTACAGACAGGTTCTCTGGGGCCAACGTCCTGACTTTC. As protein: CASSTDRFSGANVLTF. Looking up the rest from reference TRBV19 and TRBJ2-6 gives the full variable domain: DGGITQSPKYLFRKEGQNVTLSCEQNLNHDAMYWYRQDPGQGLRLIYYSQIVNDFQKGDIAEGYSVSREKKESFPLTVTSAQKNPTAFYLCASSTDRFSGANVLTFGAGSRLTVL.